Below, one T cell receptor beta chain is given with its context. Authors' analysis steps: Reference gene primer amplification yielded estimated nucleated cell counts. Some clones are missing from TCRdb's copy, which holds only in-frame ones; the method was immunoSEQ multiplex PCR. V, J and clone size were drawn from that table, and D and trimming were deduced from the DNA. The sample gives around 230,000 clones, roughly 86% of which show up once; about 3.3% is in the top ten. This specimen comes from a study of blood T cell repertoires in COVID-19. This CDR3 contains 14 residues. V was clipped by 3 bases and J by 4 bases, with 13 bases between them. The germline V gene encodes CDR1 KGHSH and CDR2 LQKENI. The study recruited people aged about 18 to 95 years across roughly 23 US areas.

The V call is TRBV18, the J call TRBJ2-7, with D perhaps TRBD2 (6 bases). The sample was PBMCs or T cells enriched from blood (not recorded which). The clonotype comes from a woman aged 40 to 50 with acute COVID-19. CDR3 protein: CASSPGGGDYEQYF. The CDR3, as DNA: TGTGCCAGCTCACCCGGCGGAGGGGATTACGAGCAGTACTTC.